This is a list of T cell receptor beta chains from one sample in a study of control samples from healthy donors and cancer patients. Generated by immunoSEQ multiplex PCR, the TCRdb table keeps only in-frame clones and is missing some. This sample contains approximately 190,000 clones. Sequencing input: blood. The source of these receptors is a woman in her twenties or thirties in good health. Both conserved end residues are part of each CDR3. The D gene is left open where the match is weak.

TRBV3-1/TRBV3-2	TRBJ1-4	-	CASSQVTGANEKLFF	TGTGCCAGCAGCCAAGTGACAGGCGCTAATGAAAAACTGTTTTTT
TRBV4-1	TRBJ1-5	-	CASSQSGGNQPQHF	TGCGCCAGCAGCCAATCGGGAGGCAATCAGCCCCAGCATTTT
TRBV11-3	TRBJ2-3	TRBD2	CASSLGGGRTDTQYF	TGTGCCAGCAGCTTAGGGGGAGGGAGGACAGATACGCAGTATTTT
TRBV3-1/TRBV3-2	TRBJ2-3	TRBD1	CASAPRGRGDTQYF	TGTGCCAGCGCGCCGAGGGGGCGCGGAGATACGCAGTATTTT
TRBV7-3	TRBJ2-1	TRBD2	CASSPLAGGPDEQFF	TGTGCCAGCAGCCCCCTAGCGGGGGGGCCCGATGAGCAGTTCTTC
TRBV4-1	TRBJ1-2	TRBD1	CASSRVPRDRGGTYYGYTF	TGCGCCAGCAGCCGCGTACCCCGGGACAGAGGGGGAACCTACTATGGCTACACCTTC
TRBV15	TRBJ1-1	TRBD1	CATSRQPQGTNTEAFF	TGTGCCACCAGCAGACAACCACAGGGGACGAACACTGAAGCTTTCTTT
TRBV7-2	TRBJ2-1	-	CASSSRLGRNEQFF	TGTGCCAGCAGCTCTAGACTAGGAAGGAATGAGCAGTTCTTC
TRBV28	TRBJ1-5	-	CASSQGLGPNQPQHF	TGTGCCAGCAGCCAGGGACTCGGCCCCAATCAGCCCCAGCATTTT
TRBV2	TRBJ1-5	-	CASELQSNQPQHF	TGTGCCAGCGAATTGCAGAGCAATCAGCCCCAGCATTTT
TRBV7-9	TRBJ1-1	-	CASSFYTGLNTEAFF	TGTGCCAGCAGCTTTTATACAGGGCTGAACACTGAAGCTTTCTTT
TRBV9	TRBJ2-2	-	CASSARGRQFGGELFF	TGTGCCAGCAGCGCCCGGGGAAGGCAATTTGGCGGGGAGCTGTTTTTT
TRBV7-9	TRBJ1-1	TRBD1	CASSSQGLEAFF	TGTGCCAGCAGCTCACAGGGGCTTGAAGCTTTCTTT
TRBV28	TRBJ2-7	TRBD2	CASSLLAGVVGYEQYF	TGTGCCAGCAGCCTACTAGCGGGGGTGGTCGGATACGAGCAGTACTTC
TRBV4-2	TRBJ1-2	-	CASSQGRGYRDGYTF	TGTGCCAGCAGCCAAGGGAGAGGGTATCGTGATGGCTACACCTTC
TRBV3-1/TRBV3-2	TRBJ2-2	-	CASSQEIPGHQTGELFF	TGTGCCAGCAGCCAAGAGATTCCGGGACACCAAACCGGGGAGCTGTTTTTT
TRBV11-2	TRBJ1-2	-	CASSLIAGPYGYTF	TGTGCCAGCAGCTTGATCGCCGGGCCCTATGGCTACACCTTC
TRBV6-6	TRBJ1-2	-	CASHRGDGYTF	TGTGCCAGCCACCGGGGGGATGGCTACACCTTC
TRBV19	TRBJ1-4	TRBD1	CASSVSGTGREKLFF	TGTGCCAGTAGTGTTTCGGGGACAGGGAGAGAAAAACTGTTTTTT
TRBV6-5	TRBJ1-1	TRBD1	CASSYGFRGQGEAFF	TGTGCCAGCAGTTACGGGTTCAGGGGACAGGGTGAAGCTTTCTTT
TRBV19	TRBJ2-5	-	CASGMNRRTQYF	TGTGCCAGCGGGATGAATCGACGGACCCAGTACTTC
TRBV13	TRBJ1-4	TRBD1	CASSPDRGSTNEKLFF	TGTGCCAGCAGCCCGGACAGGGGGTCAACTAATGAAAAACTGTTTTTT
TRBV12-3/TRBV12-4	TRBJ1-4	-	CASSYLNNEKLFF	TGTGCCAGCAGTTACCTTAACAATGAAAAACTGTTTTTT
TRBV30	TRBJ2-6	-	CAWNLLGANVLTF	TGTGCCTGGAACCTTCTCGGGGCCAACGTCCTGACTTTC
TRBV28	TRBJ1-2	-	CASRPGVGLSYGYTF	TGTGCCAGCAGACCCGGCGTCGGCCTTTCCTATGGCTACACCTTC
TRBV7-8	TRBJ2-7	-	CASKPRPGPATEQYF	TGTGCCAGCAAACCCCGGCCGGGGCCGGCCACCGAGCAGTACTTC
TRBV3-1/TRBV3-2	TRBJ1-2	-	CASSQVSGVGYGYTF	TGTGCCAGCAGCCAAGTTTCTGGGGTGGGGTATGGCTACACCTTC
TRBV2	TRBJ1-5	TRBD1	CASSFRQGYNQPQHF	TGTGCCAGCAGCTTTAGACAGGGGTATAATCAGCCCCAGCATTTT
TRBV2	TRBJ2-7	TRBD1	CASSRDSYEQYF	TGTGCCAGTTCCCGGGACAGCTACGAGCAGTACTTC
TRBV19	TRBJ1-4	TRBD1	CASSIGQGADEKLFF	TGTGCCAGTAGTATCGGACAGGGGGCGGATGAAAAACTGTTTTTT
TRBV5-4	TRBJ2-5	-	CASSLQREETQYF	TGTGCCAGCAGCCTGCAGCGGGAAGAGACCCAGTACTTC
TRBV27	TRBJ2-6	TRBD1	CASSPGQGSPGANVLTF	TGTGCCAGCAGCCCGGGACAGGGGTCCCCTGGGGCCAACGTCCTGACTTTC
TRBV29-1	TRBJ2-5	TRBD1	CGTGDRETQYF	TGCGGGACAGGGGACCGAGAGACCCAGTACTTC
TRBV4-2	TRBJ2-2	TRBD2	CASSQLTPGTTTGELFF	TGTGCCAGCAGCCAACTCACACCGGGGACTACCACCGGGGAGCTGTTTTTT
TRBV2	TRBJ1-5	-	CASIAGEGSNQPQHF	TGTGCCAGCATCGCCGGGGAGGGGAGCAATCAGCCCCAGCATTTT
TRBV7-2	TRBJ2-3	-	CASSSGIEIPSTDTQYF	TGTGCCAGCAGTTCCGGGATAGAAATTCCTAGCACAGATACGCAGTATTTT
TRBV6-5	TRBJ2-3	-	CASSYGWEGGLDTQYF	TGTGCCAGCAGTTACGGCTGGGAAGGAGGTTTAGATACGCAGTATTTT
TRBV28	TRBJ2-1	-	CASSSPNGLRGGTNNEQFF	TGTGCCAGCAGTTCCCCCAACGGATTGAGAGGGGGGACTAACAATGAGCAGTTCTTC
TRBV27	TRBJ1-4	-	CASSASYGTTGEKLFF	TGTGCCAGCAGTGCCTCATACGGGACAACGGGAGAAAAACTGTTTTTT
TRBV27	TRBJ2-2	TRBD2	CASRKRGSGELFF	TGTGCCAGCAGGAAGCGGGGATCGGGGGAGCTGTTTTTT
TRBV28	TRBJ1-2	-	CASSSPQGLYGYTF	TGTGCCAGCAGTTCTCCACAGGGTCTCTATGGCTACACCTTC